Sequencing of this TCR beta chain was carried out in a study of T cell repertoires in cytomegalovirus infection. The overall study: Indicated by public TCR beta signatures were CMV infection and matching HLA type.

Regarding this clonotype: The antigen remains unidentified.

TCRdb itself ran the reads through MiXCR, one entry per CDR3 protein. The repertoire has 110,000 or so distinct CDR3 sequences, 30% of them found once; the top ten carry 41%. The CDR3 has 15 amino acids. V was trimmed by 5 bases and J by 3 bases, leaving 17 bases between them. General study findings and limits: Identification of carriers of CMV plus the relevant HLA was achieved through cumulative public TCR beta family frequency.

This clonotype was obtained from a human donor in good health (CMV status not recorded). Some clones in this sample may be carry-over from other donors' samples. The rearrangement joins TRBV12-3 or TRBV12-4 to TRBJ2-7; TRBD2 is a possible D gene (5 bases). The sequencing used CD8+ T cells from cultured PBMCs, collected from culture after CMV antigen stimulation. As DNA, the CDR3 is TGTGCCAGCAGTCCGGGAACTAAGGGAGACTACGAGCAGTACTTC. This codes for CASSPGTKGDYEQYF.